The rows below give T cell receptor beta chains drawn from one sample of a study of OX40 agonist ivuxolimab in advanced cancers. The assay was immunoSEQ multiplex PCR, and TCRdb's table has in-frame clones only and misses some. The table lists roughly 58,000 clones, over 80% of them singletons. The sample here was CD4+ or CD8+ T cells sorted from blood, taken in a trial of the OX40 agonist ivuxolimab. These TCRs come from an adult with an advanced solid tumor such as melanoma, head and neck, liver or kidney cancer. Each CDR3 is given with its conserved first and last residue. D genes are given only for firm matches. Expanded clones get a size class; other rows say once, few or many, or leave the size out.

. | TRBJ2-3 | TRBV7-3 | . | TGTGCCAGCAGCTTAGGTGCGCCCGGACGGGGAGATACGCAGTATTTT | CASSLGAPGRGDTQYF
TRBD1 | TRBJ1-6 | TRBV4-3 | once | TGCGCCAGGCAAGGGGGACAGCGTAATTCACCCCTCCACTTT | CARQGGQRNSPLHF
. | TRBJ1-2 | TRBV6-5 | . | TGTGCCAGCAGCCTCCTCGGGACGGTCTTCTATGGCTACACCTTC | CASSLLGTVFYGYTF
. | TRBJ1-3 | TRBV28 | . | TGTGCCAGCAGTTTAATCGGGGGGAGTGGAAACACCATATATTTT | CASSLIGGSGNTIYF
TRBD2 | TRBJ2-3 | TRBV27 | . | TGTGCCACCACACTAGCGGGGGACACAGGTACGCAGTATTTT | CATTLAGDTGTQYF
. | TRBJ1-2 | TRBV7-6 | . | TGTGCCAGCAGCACTTCGACATGGGGCTACACCTTC | CASSTSTWGYTF
TRBD1 | TRBJ1-6 | TRBV19 | . | TGTGCCAGTACGTTAGACAGGGCTTCACCCCTCCACTTT | CASTLDRASPLHF
TRBD2 | TRBJ2-3 | TRBV28 | . | TGTGCCAGCAGTTCCCATCCCGGGACTAGCGGGACTAGCACAGATACGCAGTATTTT | CASSSHPGTSGTSTDTQYF
. | TRBJ1-5 | TRBV15 | . | TGTGCCACCAGCAGAGATAGGGATTGGGGTCAGCCCCAGCATTTT | CATSRDRDWGQPQHF
. | TRBJ1-5 | TRBV7-2 | once | TGTGCCAGCAGCTTAATCGGGTCAGTTAATCAGCCCCAGCATTTT | CASSLIGSVNQPQHF
TRBD1 | TRBJ2-1 | TRBV9 | once | TGTGCCAGCAGCCCGCGGACAGGAACCTACAATGAGCAGTTCTTC | CASSPRTGTYNEQFF
. | TRBJ1-1 | TRBV28 | . | TGTGCCAGCAGCCACGACAGGAACACTGAAGCTTTCTTT | CASSHDRNTEAFF
. | TRBJ2-7 | TRBV5-1 | . | TGCGCCAGCAGCTTGGTGTCTAGCAACGAGCAGTACTTC | CASSLVSSNEQYF
. | TRBJ1-5 | TRBV28 | . | TGTGCCAGCAGGGGGGGTTCCAATCAGCCCCAGCATTTT | CASRGGSNQPQHF
. | TRBJ1-2 | TRBV6-1 | . | TGTGCCAGCACCGTCAGCAAGAACTATGGCTACACCTTC | CASTVSKNYGYTF
TRBD1 | TRBJ2-1 | TRBV18 | . | TGTGCCAGCTCACCGTACGGACAGGGGAATGAGCAGTTCTTC | CASSPYGQGNEQFF
. | TRBJ1-4 | TRBV5-5 | . | TGTGCCAGCAGCCTAACAGGGTCGGGGGAAAAACTGTTTTTT | CASSLTGSGEKLFF
. | TRBJ1-1 | TRBV5-5 | . | TGTGCCAGCAGCCTGGAGTACACTGAAGCTTTCTTT | CASSLEYTEAFF
TRBD1 | TRBJ1-4 | TRBV7-9 | . | TGTGCCAGCAGCTTGGACAGGGGCGATGAAAAACTGTTTTTT | CASSLDRGDEKLFF
. | TRBJ2-2 | TRBV10-3 | . | TGTGCCATCAGTCATCTTTGGGGGGACGCCACCGGGGAGCTGTTTTTT | CAISHLWGDATGELFF
TRBD2 | TRBJ2-7 | TRBV18 | . | TGTGCCAGCTCACCCGGACTAGCGGACTACGAGCAGTACTTC | CASSPGLADYEQYF
. | TRBJ1-6 | TRBV5-4 | . | TGTGCCCCCCGTCTGAGTGGGGGGCGAGATAATTCACCCCTCCACTTT | CAPRLSGGRDNSPLHF
. | TRBJ1-2 | TRBV2 | . | TGTGCCAGCAGTGGGTCCGTTTCGGACTATGGCTACACCTTC | CASSGSVSDYGYTF
. | TRBJ2-5 | TRBV5-4 | . | TGTGCCAGCAGCTCAATTATTATAAGGGGGGCCCAAGAGACCCAGTACTTC | CASSSIIIRGAQETQYF
. | TRBJ2-7 | TRBV10-3 | . | TGTGCCATCAGTGAGTCGGAGGCTAGCTTCTACGAGCAGTACTTC | CAISESEASFYEQYF
. | TRBJ1-6 | TRBV7-2 | . | TGTGCCAGCAGCCCTGGACAGACTAATTCACCCCTCCACTTT | CASSPGQTNSPLHF
. | TRBJ2-2 | TRBV5-1 | once | TGCGCCAGCAGCTCAGACCTAGTGGAGCTGTTTTTT | CASSSDLVELFF
. | TRBJ2-1 | TRBV5-1 | . | TGCGCCAGCAGCTTTGGTCCTCCCACCTCAGAGCAGTTCTTC | CASSFGPPTSEQFF
. | TRBJ1-1 | TRBV6-6 | . | TGTGCCAGCAAAGGGGGGGCAGGCACTGAAGCTTTCTTT | CASKGGAGTEAFF
. | TRBJ2-1 | TRBV18 | . | TGTGCCAGCTCACCACCCTCGGGGGGCCTTGAGCAGTTCTTC | CASSPPSGGLEQFF
. | TRBJ1-1 | TRBV28 | once | TGTGCCAGCAGTCGTCGGGGCCTACGAAACACTGAAGCTTTCTTT | CASSRRGLRNTEAFF
. | TRBJ2-7 | TRBV13 | few | TGTGCCAGCCGCGGGGGACAGAGCTCCTACGAGCAGTACTTC | CASRGGQSSYEQYF
. | TRBJ2-7 | TRBV30 | once | TGTGCCTGGAGGGGATGGCAAGGGATAGTAGGGGAGCAGTACTTC | CAWRGWQGIVGEQYF
. | TRBJ1-2 | TRBV4-1 | . | TGCGCCAGCAGCCAAGAAGGGTCGGGATGCACCTTC | CASSQEGSGCTF
. | TRBJ1-3 | TRBV6-5 | . | TGTGCCAGCAGTCGCAGGGGCGGTGGAAACACCATATATTTT | CASSRRGGGNTIYF
. | TRBJ1-1 | TRBV21-1 | . | TGTGCCAGCAGCAAAACGGGACCTACTCGGGCTGAAGCTTTCTTT | CASSKTGPTRAEAFF
. | TRBJ2-5 | TRBV5-1 | . | TGCGCCAGCAGCAGAGGGACGGGACAAGAGACCCAGTACTTC | CASSRGTGQETQYF
. | TRBJ1-5 | TRBV2 | . | TGTGCCAGCAGGCGTCTGGTTAGCAATCAGCCCCAGCATTTT | CASRRLVSNQPQHF
TRBD2 | TRBJ2-3 | TRBV6-6 | . | TGTGCCAGCAGCAGGGACTACGCCGACGATACGCAGTATTTT | CASSRDYADDTQYF
TRBD1 | TRBJ1-2 | TRBV28 | . | TGTGCCAGCAGTCAGGGACAGAGATCCTATGGCTACACCTTC | CASSQGQRSYGYTF